These T cell receptor beta chains were read from a single sample in a study of T cells in Graves' hyperthyroidism and ophthalmopathy. MiXCR, applied by TCRdb to the multiplex PCR reads, yields one record per CDR3 protein. The sample lists over 400,000 distinct CDR3 sequences; roughly 22% were seen once. Sequenced material: blood. These receptors all come from a woman in her sixties or seventies with Graves' ophthalmopathy. Each CDR3 is given with its conserved first and last residue. Each record gives: J gene, V gene, clone size, D gene, CDR3 DNA, CDR3 protein. A D gene is named only where the DNA matches it firmly. Clone size, where shown, is once, few, many, or a class for clones that have expanded.

>TRBJ2-3|TRBV6-2/TRBV6-3|few|TRBD2
TGTGCCAGCAGTTACCAGGACCCAAGACTAGCGGGGAGCACAGATACGCAGTATTTT
CASSYQDPRLAGSTDTQYF
>TRBJ2-7|TRBV6-1|few|TRBD1
TGTGCCAGCACCCTTGACAGGGCCCGGTCCTACGAGCAGTACTTC
CASTLDRARSYEQYF
>TRBJ1-1|TRBV7-9|few|TRBD1
TGTGCCAGCAGCCTCTCCGGGACAGTTGGAACTGAAGCTTTCTTT
CASSLSGTVGTEAFF
>TRBJ1-1|TRBV7-9|.|.
TGTGCCAGCAGCTCGCCGGAAGGCCCCCTTGAAGCTTCCTTT
CASSSPEGPLEASF
>TRBJ2-7|TRBV7-2|.|TRBD1
TGTGCCAGCAGACCAGGGGGAAGCTCCTACGAGCAGTACTTC
CASRPGGSSYEQYF
>TRBJ1-4|TRBV15|.|.
TGTGCCACCAGCAGAGAACCTACATCGAAACTGTTTTTT
CATSREPTSKLFF
>TRBJ1-4|TRBV6-1|few|TRBD1
TGTGCCACCTCCCGGGACAGGGAGGGTGGTCTCAAACTGTTTTTT
CATSRDREGGLKLFF
>TRBJ1-1|TRBV7-8|.|.
TGTGCCAGCAGCTTAACGGGGATTAGTAACACTGAAGCTTTCTTT
CASSLTGISNTEAFF
>TRBJ1-1|TRBV11-2|.|.
TGTGCCAGCAGTTTGGGCAGGATTGAAGCTTTCTTT
CASSLGRIEAFF
>TRBJ2-7|TRBV9|few|.
TGTGCCTCTTCCCATGGTGGGAGTGAATCCTACGAGCAGTACTTC
CASSHGGSESYEQYF
>TRBJ2-7|TRBV29-1|.|.
TGCAGCGCCCTATGCTGCGAGCAGTACTTC
CSALCCEQYF
>TRBJ2-5|TRBV28|.|TRBD1
TGTGCCAGCACCCCGTCCCAGGGGGCGGGGGAGACCCAGTACTTC
CASTPSQGAGETQYF
>TRBJ2-7|TRBV6-6|few|.
TGTGCCAGCAGTTACTCGGCTCAGGAATACGAGCAGTACTTC
CASSYSAQEYEQYF
>TRBJ2-1|TRBV27|many|TRBD2
TGTGCCAGCAGTCCTCTAGCGGGAACTTACAATGAGCAGTTCTTC
CASSPLAGTYNEQFF
>TRBJ2-5|TRBV28|many|TRBD2
TGTGCCAGCAGTTCACTAGCGAACGTTGAGACCCAGTACTTC
CASSSLANVETQYF
>TRBJ2-7|TRBV6-1|.|TRBD2
TGTGCCAGCAGTGAACTTCGGGGAGGGATTAACCACGAGCAGTACTTC
CASSELRGGINHEQYF
>TRBJ2-2|TRBV30|many|TRBD2
TGTGCCTGGAGTCCCCTAGCGGGAGTCACCGGGGAGCTGTTTTTT
CAWSPLAGVTGELFF
>TRBJ2-1|TRBV5-1|.|.
TGCGCCAGCGGCCTTATGGGGGGGGCTAATGAGCAGTTCTTC
CASGLMGGANEQFF
>TRBJ1-4|TRBV7-2|.|.
TGTGCCAGCAGCTTCAGGGTGCAGACTAATGAAAAACTGTTTTTT
CASSFRVQTNEKLFF
>TRBJ2-2|TRBV7-8|.|.
TGTGTCAGCAGCCGCGAAGAGTTAAACACCGGGGAGCTGTTTTTT
CVSSREELNTGELFF
>TRBJ2-3|TRBV18|many|.
TGTGCCAGCTCACCAATCCCCCGTACAGATACGCAGTATTTT
CASSPIPRTDTQYF
>TRBJ2-6|TRBV20-1|.|.
TGCAGTGCTAAGGAGGGGGCTGGGGCCAACGTCCTGACTTTC
CSAKEGAGANVLTF
>TRBJ1-5|TRBV3-1|.|.
TGTGCCAGCAGCCAAGACAGTGCCAGCAATCAGCCCCAGCATTTT
CASSQDSASNQPQHF
>TRBJ2-2|TRBV20-1|.|TRBD2
TGCAGTGCTAGAGCTAGCGGTAGGACCGGGGAGCTGTTTTTT
CSARASGRTGELFF
>TRBJ1-2|TRBV18|.|.
TGTGCCAGCTCATCGGCCGAATCGGGGGGCTACACCTTC
CASSSAESGGYTF
>TRBJ2-3|TRBV30|.|TRBD2
TGTGCCTGGAGTCCTGGACTAGCGCACCCCACAGATACGCAGTATTTT
CAWSPGLAHPTDTQYF
>TRBJ2-7|TRBV30|.|TRBD2
TGTGCCTGGAGTGGAGGGACTATGGCCCACGAGCAGTACTTC
CAWSGGTMAHEQYF
>TRBJ2-3|TRBV11-2|few|TRBD2
TGTGCCAGCAGCTTAGATTTGACTAGCGGGCCCGCAGATACGCAGTATTTT
CASSLDLTSGPADTQYF
>TRBJ2-1|TRBV20-1|.|.
TGCAGTGCCCAGAGGCAGAACAATGAGCAGTTCTTC
CSAQRQNNEQFF
>TRBJ1-4|TRBV5-1|.|TRBD1
TGCGCCAGCAGCTTGACGGGACAGGTTAATGAAAAACTGTTTTTT
CASSLTGQVNEKLFF
>TRBJ1-1|TRBV5-1|.|.
TGCGCCAGCAGCTTTTCAGGATTGGGCACTGAAGCTTTCTTT
CASSFSGLGTEAFF
>TRBJ1-1|TRBV6-2/TRBV6-3|many|.
TGTGCCAGCAGTCCCCGGAGGGGGGGCACTGAAGCTTTCTTT
CASSPRRGGTEAFF
>TRBJ2-1|TRBV30|.|TRBD1
TGTGCCTGGAGTTGGGACAGTATATACAATGAGCAGTTCTTC
CAWSWDSIYNEQFF
>TRBJ2-5|TRBV27|.|TRBD2
TGTGCCAGCAGTTCGGGACTAGCGGGAGGGCGAGAGACCCGGTACTTC
CASSSGLAGGRETRYF
>TRBJ1-6|TRBV5-1|once|.
TGCGCCAGCAGCCTAGGCGGGGGTGAATATTCACCCCTCCACTTT
CASSLGGGEYSPLHF
>TRBJ2-2|TRBV14|few|.
TGTGCCAGCAGCCAAGACTCCGGGGCACTAAGGACCGGGGAGCTGTTTTTT
CASSQDSGALRTGELFF
>TRBJ1-3|TRBV28|.|TRBD1
TGTGCCAGCAGAAACAGGGGCATGGCTGGAAACGCCATATATTTT
CASRNRGMAGNAIYF
>TRBJ1-2|TRBV7-9|few|TRBD1
TGTGCCAGCAGCTCTTCCGACAGGGGTTCCTATGGCTACACCTTC
CASSSSDRGSYGYTF
>TRBJ2-2|TRBV28|many|TRBD2
TGTGCCAGCAGTTATAGCGGGATTGCGAACACCGGGGAGCTGTTTTTT
CASSYSGIANTGELFF
>TRBJ2-3|TRBV7-8|few|TRBD2
TGTGCCAGCAGCTTCCGTGGCGGGGGGCGCCTCACAGATACGCAGTATTTT
CASSFRGGGRLTDTQYF
>TRBJ1-3|TRBV6-2/TRBV6-3|.|.
TGTGCCAGCAGTTACTCGGAGGGAGTTGGAAACACCATATATTTT
CASSYSEGVGNTIYF
>TRBJ2-3|TRBV6-1|few|.
TGTGCTGCGCAGCGGAGAGGGAATCCCTCTCCAAGCCAAACAGATACGCAGTATTTT
CAAQRRGNPSPSQTDTQYF
>TRBJ2-7|TRBV6-1|.|.
TGTGCCAGCAGAGCCGGGCAAGGGGGGATTCTTTTGACCTACGAGCAGTACTTC
CASRAGQGGILLTYEQYF
>TRBJ2-3|TRBV9|many|TRBD2
TGTGCCAGCAGCCCCTCAACTAGCGGGAGAGGAACAGATACGCAGTATTTT
CASSPSTSGRGTDTQYF
>TRBJ2-5|TRBV10-3|.|.
TGTGCCAGTCGGGGCGGACGTTCCCAAGAGACCCAGTACTTC
CASRGGRSQETQYF
>TRBJ2-5|TRBV6-2/TRBV6-3|.|.
TGTGCCAGCAGTTACGGGGCGAGGACCCAGTACTTC
CASSYGARTQYF
>TRBJ2-5|TRBV20-1|.|.
TGCAGTGCTAGAGATAGCAGGAGCGGAGGTCAAGAGACCCAGTACTTC
CSARDSRSGGQETQYF